This T cell receptor beta chain was documented in a study of regulatory T cells in long-lasting Graves disease. General observations from the study: A reduction in accuracy may have resulted from the small sample size.

Arm-PCR of CDR3 regions with iRepertoire HTBI primers generated TCR beta libraries. From the multiplex PCR reads, TCRdb called clonotypes with MiXCR, one entry per CDR3 protein. Of a few hundred thousand distinct CDR3 sequences listed, 14% were seen once; the top ten hold roughly 18%. This clonotype came up many times. Its specificity is not known. The time point is: newly diagnosed GD, antithyroid drugs for less than 3 months. After RNA was extracted from PBMCs, the TCR library was made from it. The data were also submitted as part of a second study, on T cells in Graves' hyperthyroidism and ophthalmopathy.

Source: peripheral blood mononuclear cells (PBMCs), taken at new diagnosis, from a patient treated with antithyroid drugs. This TCR came from a woman between 45 and 65 years old with Graves disease.

The CDR3 sequence is CASSYSVTGLYEQYF. In nucleotides, the CDR3 is TGTGCCAGCAGTTACTCGGTGACAGGGTTATACGAGCAGTACTTC. The chain carries TRBV6-2 or TRBV6-3 and TRBJ2-7; 7 bases align to TRBD1. CDR3 size: 15 residues. Germline V gene lookup returns CDR1 MNHEY and CDR2 SVGEGT. V shed 0 bases and J 4 bases; nucleotides not matched to a gene: 6.